This passage covers 30 T cell receptor beta chains from one sample sequenced in a study of blood T cell repertoires in COVID-19 (dated by TCRdb to 2020 to 2022). The method behind the library was the immunoSEQ multiplex PCR assay. Sourced from immuneACCESS, this table was stored by TCRdb with only in-frame sequences that have V and J called. A share of the clones is absent; for the studies checked, an unresolved V gene accounts for under half, and the remainder has no known explanation. The sample data list 200,000 or so clones, and around four fifths of these were observed just once. Roughly 6.9% of the sample comes from the top ten. The sequenced sample consisted of peripheral blood. The receptors were gathered from a human donor with acute or convalescent COVID-19. The donor label of this sample is uncertain.

CDR3 bases: TGTGCCAGCTCACCCCTTGGGCCCTACGAGCAGTACTTC. Protein product: CASSPLGPYEQYF. The chain joins TRBV18 to TRBJ2-7, with no clear D. The length of the CDR3 is 13 residues. V was pared by 3 bases and J by 2 bases, with 8 bases between. Germline V CDR1 and CDR2: KGHSH, LQKENI. Full variable domain (rest looked up from reference TRBV18 and TRBJ2-7): NAGVMQNPRHLVRRRGQEARLRCSPMKGHSHVYWYRQLPEEGLKFMVYLQKENIIDESGMPKERFSAEFPKEGPSILRIQQVVRGDSAAYFCASSPLGPYEQYFGPGTRLTVT.

The table lists this clone with a few counts. The J gene is TRBJ1-4, the V gene TRBV2; 7 nucleotides align to TRBD1. Germline values: CDR1 SNHLY, CDR2 FYNNEI. The CDR3 spans 15 residues. The trim removed 5 bases at V and 4 bases at J, leaving 7 bases unmatched. CDR3 in amino acids: CASSFEGAGNEKLFF. CDR3 nucleotide sequence: TGTGCCAGCAGTTTCGAGGGGGCTGGTAATGAAAAACTGTTTTTT.

The gene calls are TRBV19 and TRBJ1-2; 11 nucleotides line up with TRBD1. V lost 4 bases and J lost 2; bases outside the gene matches: 0. CDR1 is LNHDA and CDR2 is SQIVND in the germline V gene (reference sequence). The CDR3 spans 14 residues. The CDR3 reads CASSRDRGNYGYTF. CDR3 DNA sequence: TGTGCCAGTAGTAGGGACAGGGGGAACTATGGCTACACCTTC.

This clone was recorded a few times. This chain connects TRBV27 to TRBJ2-7; 11 nucleotides line up with TRBD1. Trimming cost V 4 bases and J 2 bases; bases outside gene matches: 7. Per the germline V gene, CDR1 is MNHEY and CDR2 is SMNVEV (reference sequence). CDR3 size: 16 residues. CDR3: CASSSSGTGGTYEQYF. CDR3 nucleotide sequence: TGTGCCAGCAGTTCCTCCGGGACAGGGGGTACCTACGAGCAGTACTTC.

J is TRBJ2-3 and V is TRBV5-5, with D perhaps matching TRBD1 (6 bases). CDR1 SGHKS and CDR2 YYEKEE come from the germline V gene (reference sequence). The CDR3 sequence is 15 residues long. Between the trimmed V and J ends, which lost 2 bases and 1 base, there was a span of 11 bases. DNA for the CDR3: TGTGCCAGCAGCTTCCAAGGGGGACGCACAGATACGCAGTATTTT. Protein: CASSFQGGRTDTQYF. Variable domain in full (rest from reference TRBV5-5 and TRBJ2-3): DAGVTQSPTHLIKTRGQQVTLRCSPISGHKSVSWYQQVLGQGPQFIFQYYEKEERGRGNFPDRFSARQFPNYSSELNVNALLLGDSALYLCASSFQGGRTDTQYFGPGTRLTVL.

This clone came up once. The chain joins TRBV30 to TRBJ2-1, with TRBD2 identical over 16 bases. V dropped 2 bases and J dropped 8; count of bases not matched to a gene: 12. Germline-derived CDR1 and CDR2 are GTSNPN and SVGIG (reference sequence). CDR3 length: 18 residues. The CDR3 DNA reads TGTGCCTGGAGTACTACCGGGACTAGCGGGAGGGCGGGGCATGAGCAGTTCTTC. This sequence encodes CAWSTTGTSGRAGHEQFF. Combining the CDR3 with reference TRBV30 and TRBJ2-1 gives the whole variable domain SQTIHQWPATLVQPVGSPLSLECTVEGTSNPNLYWYRQAAGRGLQLLFYSVGIGQISSEVPQNLSASRPQDRQFILSSKKLLLSDSGFYLCAWSTTGTSGRAGHEQFFGPGTRLTVL.

The rearrangement joins TRBV7-3 to TRBJ1-1; 7 bases are a match to TRBD1. The germline V gene encodes CDR1 SGHTA and CDR2 FQGTGA. With V trimmed by 5 bases and J by 6 bases, 12 bases remained unmatched. This CDR3 is 15 amino acids long. Here the CDR3 reads CASSPGGQAGSEAFF. The DNA for the CDR3 is TGTGCCAGCAGCCCAGGGGGGCAGGCAGGATCTGAAGCTTTCTTT.

CDR3 loop: CASSQTTGGNTEAFF. Here the CDR3 DNA reads TGTGCCAGCAGCCAAACGACAGGTGGGAACACTGAAGCTTTCTTT. The chain carries TRBV3-1 (or the pseudogene TRBV3-2) and TRBJ1-1; tentatively, D is TRBD1 (6 bases). This CDR3 comprises 15 residues. Germline V gene data show CDR1 as LGHDT and CDR2 as YNNKEL (reference sequence). V lost 2 bases and J 1 base, leaving 11 bases between the germline ends.

The chain links TRBV28 to TRBJ2-7; D gene unclear. Trimming took off 8 bases at V and 2 bases at J, with 13 bases between the two ends. Looked up from germline, CDR1 is MDHEN and CDR2 is SYDVKM. CDR3 size: 13 residues. CDR3 bases: TGTGCCAGCCTTTCGCGCCCCGCCTACGAGCAGTACTTC. This sequence encodes CASLSRPAYEQYF.

The CDR3 sequence is CASSGDRRFQYF. The CDR3 bases are TGTGCCAGCAGTGGGGACAGACGCTTTCAGTACTTC. J is TRBJ2-4 and V is TRBV6-2 or TRBV6-3, with TRBD1 matching over 7 bases. Germline V gene data show CDR1 as MNHEY and CDR2 as SVGEGT. CDR3 length: 12 amino acids. The trim removed 5 bases at V and 11 bases at J, leaving 6 bases unmatched.

The V and J genes are TRBV27 and TRBJ2-3; 9 positions match TRBD2. The CDR3 has 16 residues. After removal of 5 bases from V and 3 bases from J, the junction contained 9 bases not matched to a gene. Germline-derived CDR1 and CDR2 are MNHEY and SMNVEV (reference sequence). This CDR3 reads CASSPLAGWTTDTQYF. Here the CDR3 DNA reads TGTGCCAGCAGTCCCCTAGCGGGATGGACGACAGATACGCAGTATTTT.

This chain links TRBV7-8 with TRBJ1-4, with TRBD1 matching over 10 bases. Trimming removed 0 bases from V and 5 bases from J; junction bases left unmatched: 3. This CDR3 contains 16 residues. CDR1 and CDR2 (germline): SGHVS, FQNEAQ. CDR3 sequence (DNA): TGTGCCAGCAGCTTAGCCGGGGGACAGGGGAATGAAAAACTGTTTTTT. Translating it yields CASSLAGGQGNEKLFF.

This rearrangement joins TRBV5-6 to TRBJ1-2; a possible D gene is TRBD1 (5 bases). The germline V gene has CDR1 SGHDT and CDR2 YYEEEE. Deletions cut 2 bases from V and 8 bases from J, with 13 bases between. The CDR3 loop spans 13 amino acids. CDR3 sequence: CASSLLRGRGYTF. The CDR3 DNA reads as TGTGCCAGCAGCTTACTAAGGGGCAGAGGCTACACCTTC.

The chain couples TRBV6-5 to TRBJ1-2; maybe TRBD1 (5 bases). This CDR3 comprises 15 residues. V was trimmed by 0 bases and J by 4 bases, leaving 12 bases between them. CDR1 and CDR2 (germline): MNHEY, SVGAGI. CDR3 region: CASSYSTQGSYGYTF. The CDR3 bases are TGTGCCAGCAGTTACTCAACTCAGGGCAGCTATGGCTACACCTTC.

The chain couples TRBV7-6 to TRBJ2-5, with 9 bases that match TRBD1. This CDR3 is built from 15 residues. V was clipped by 3 bases and J by 5 bases; unmatched bases: 7. Germline CDR1 reads SGHVS; CDR2 reads FNYEAQ. Here the CDR3 reads CASSLSGQGGETQYF. As DNA, the CDR3 is TGTGCCAGCAGCTTGTCGGGACAGGGAGGGGAGACCCAGTACTTC.

This chain links TRBV12-5 with TRBJ2-2; D may be TRBD1 (6 bases). This CDR3 region has 17 residues. Germline loops: CDR1 LGHNT, CDR2 FRNRAP. V dropped 3 bases and J dropped 4 bases, with 18 bases sitting between them. The CDR3 sequence: CASGLPPGQNSTGELFF. For the CDR3, the DNA is TGTGCTAGTGGTTTACCCCCCGGACAGAATTCCACCGGGGAGCTGTTTTTT.

Regarding this clone: Other DNA sequences in this specimen translate into the identical CDR3. The chain has TRBV28 and TRBJ2-1, with 7 bases identical to TRBD2. V was clipped by 2 bases and J by 3 bases; unmatched bases: 4. Germline V CDR1 and CDR2: MDHEN, SYDVKM. This CDR3 spans 15 amino acids. The CDR3 sequence is CASSLGGVLYNEQFF. CDR3 DNA sequence: TGTGCCAGCAGTTTAGGGGGGGTACTCTACAATGAGCAGTTCTTC.

The chain links TRBV6-5 to TRBJ2-3; 8 bases align to TRBD2. Germline V CDR1 and CDR2: MNHEY, SVGAGI. This CDR3 contains 13 residues. Trimming took 6 bases from V and 6 from J; bases not matched to a gene: 5. DNA for the CDR3: TGTGCCAGCAGAGTAGCGGGATATGATACGCAGTATTTT. Amino acids: CASRVAGYDTQYF.

This clone occurred a few times. The chain links TRBV18 to TRBJ2-1, with D hard to call. Per germline, CDR1 KGHSH and CDR2 LQKENI. Trimming removed 0 bases at V and 7 bases at J, with 10 bases between. This CDR3 is built from 14 residues. In nucleotides, the CDR3 is TGTGCCAGCTCACCACCGAGCGAGTGGAATGAGCAGTTCTTC. It yields the protein CASSPPSEWNEQFF.

The chain carries TRBV9 and TRBJ2-7; D may be TRBD1 (6 bases). The CDR3 is 13 amino acids. CDR1 is SGDLS and CDR2 is YYNGEE in the germline V gene. Trimming stripped 5 bases from V and 5 bases from J, with 14 bases between. This CDR3 reads CASSGTSIHEQYF. CDR3 nucleotides: TGTGCCAGCAGTGGGACATCTATTCACGAGCAGTACTTC. Variable domain in full (rest from reference TRBV9 and TRBJ2-7): DSGVTQTPKHLITATGQRVTLRCSPRSGDLSVYWYQQSLDQGLQFLIQYYNGEERAKGNILERFSAQQFPDLHSELNLSSLELGDSALYFCASSGTSIHEQYFGPGTRLTVT.

This rearrangement joins TRBV6-6 to TRBJ1-1; D remains unclear. This CDR3 spans 14 amino acids. The V end was cut by 2 bases, the J end by 0 bases, with 7 bases between. CDR1 is MNHNY and CDR2 is SVGAGI in the germline V gene (reference sequence). CDR3 DNA sequence: TGTGCCAGCAGTTACGAGGGAATGAACACTGAAGCTTTCTTT. Translating gives CASSYEGMNTEAFF.

This clone appeared a few times. The chain joins TRBV6-1 to TRBJ2-5; possible D gene TRBD1, 7 bases. V was shortened by 4 bases and J by 5 bases, with 29 bases between the two germline ends. Germline CDR1 is MNHNS and CDR2 is SASEGT. The CDR3 length is 19 residues. The CDR3 here is CASSAQYGGGIESPETQYF. CDR3 DNA sequence: TGTGCCAGCAGTGCTCAATATGGAGGGGGCATAGAGTCCCCGGAGACCCAGTACTTC.

Turning to this clone: One end of the junction does not line up with germline, which may come from a read error. The CDR3 here is CASSWTGNAEAFF. CDR3 coding DNA: TGTGCCAGCAGTTGGACAGGGAACGCTGAAGCTTTCTTT. The V and J genes are TRBV12-3 or TRBV12-4 and TRBJ1-1; TRBD1 aligns across 8 bases. This CDR3 has 13 amino acids.

CDR3 loop: CASSIGGQVTYEQYF. As DNA, the CDR3 is TGTGCCAGTAGTATAGGGGGACAGGTAACCTACGAGCAGTACTTC. The chain couples TRBV19 to TRBJ2-7; 8 positions agree with TRBD1. Germline CDR1 LNHDA, CDR2 SQIVND (reference sequence). The CDR3 has 15 amino acids. The J segment lost 2 bases and the V segment lost 1 base, leaving 4 bases of the junction unmatched.

This clone appeared once. The rearrangement links TRBV28 to TRBJ2-4; tentatively, D is TRBD2 (5 bases). Germline assignment: CDR1 MDHEN and CDR2 SYDVKM. V lost 7 bases, J lost 4 bases, and 23 bases lay in between. The CDR3 runs to 17 residues. This CDR3 reads CASNSFYSETQKNIQYF. CDR3 DNA: TGTGCCAGCAATTCCTTTTATAGCGAGACCCAAAAAAACATTCAGTACTTC.

The genes are TRBV6-5 and TRBJ1-1; no clear D. CDR3 length: 14 amino acids. The V end lost 0 bases, the J end lost 4 bases, and 9 bases lay between the germline ends. The V gene's germline CDR1 is MNHEY and CDR2 SVGAGI. The CDR3 is CASSYSLAGTEAFF. CDR3 in DNA: TGTGCCAGCAGTTACTCGTTGGCGGGCACTGAAGCTTTCTTT.

V is TRBV29-1 and J is TRBJ2-1, with D possibly matching TRBD1 (5 bases). CDR3 length equals 15 residues. The V gene's germline CDR1 is SQVTM and CDR2 ANQGSEA. Trimming took 4 bases from V and 0 from J, leaving 13 bases between them. CDR3 nucleotides: TGCAGCGTTGCCCCAAGGGGCAGCTCCTACAATGAGCAGTTCTTC. Residues: CSVAPRGSSYNEQFF.

The V call is TRBV28, the J call TRBJ2-3, with 12 bases matching TRBD2. The germline V gene has CDR1 MDHEN and CDR2 SYDVKM. V was pared by 7 bases and J by 7 bases, with 3 bases of the junction left unmatched. The CDR3 extends over 13 amino acids. This chain's CDR3 is CASKLAGGNTQYF. The CDR3 DNA reads TGTGCCAGCAAACTAGCGGGAGGAAATACGCAGTATTTT. Combining the CDR3 with reference TRBV28 and TRBJ2-3 gives the whole variable domain DVKVTQSSRYLVKRTGEKVFLECVQDMDHENMFWYRQDPGLGLRLIYFSYDVKMKEKGDIPEGYSVSREKKERFSLILESASTNQTSMYLCASKLAGGNTQYFGPGTRLTVL.

The rearrangement uses TRBV3-1 (or the pseudogene TRBV3-2) and TRBJ1-5; D is undetermined. There are 14 residues in the CDR3. With 1 base removed from V and 9 bases from J, the gap between germline ends came to 13 bases. Germline CDR1 reads LGHDT; CDR2 reads YNNKEL (reference sequence). The CDR3 region has the DNA TGTGCCAGCAGCCAAGGGGTTGAGCCGGGGCCCCAGCATTTT. It encodes CASSQGVEPGPQHF.

The chain has TRBV5-6 and TRBJ2-7, with D hard to call. V was shortened by 1 base and J by 2 bases, with 4 bases between the two germline ends. Germline assignment: CDR1 SGHDT and CDR2 YYEEEE. There are 12 residues in the CDR3. The CDR3 DNA sequence: TGTGCCAGCAGCTTGTTCGCCTACGAGCAGTACTTC. This gives the protein CASSLFAYEQYF. The full variable domain, in which reference TRBV5-6 and TRBJ2-7 provide the parts outside the CDR3, is DAGVTQSPTHLIKTRGQQVTLRCSPKSGHDTVSWYQQALGQGPQFIFQYYEEEERQRGNFPDRFSGHQFPNYSSELNVNALLLGDSALYLCASSLFAYEQYFGPGTRLTVT.